The source of this T cell receptor beta chain is a study of blood T cells in healthy people across ages. Study-level points and caveats: Older age coincided with a roughly linear decline in TCR beta diversity per million T cells.

This clonotype was seen more than once but under ten times. Its specificity is unknown. At least 7 million PBMCs were isolated per sample. The germline V and J ends were trimmed by 1 base and 1 base, with 7 bases remaining between them. The germline V gene encodes CDR1 SGHTA and CDR2 FQGNSA. This CDR3 is 15 amino acids long. Alongside a J-beta primer mix, a sample-barcoded 5' primer served in a second PCR lasting about 7 to 12 cycles. TCRdb independently ran MiXCR on the 5' RACE reads; one entry per CDR3 protein. Altogether some 1.5 million distinct CDR3 sequences are present, less than 45% being singletons, with the ten largest covering approximately 4.1%.

Sequencing was done on a sample of blood. The source of this sequence is a woman under 30 in good health. This chain joins TRBV7-2 and TRBJ2-2; D gene unclear. The CDR3 nucleotides are TGTGCCAGCAGCTTAGTGGGCGGGAACACCGGGGAGCTGTTTTTT. Translated: CASSLVGGNTGELFF.